A selection of T cell receptor beta chains follows, all from one sample in a study of cytomegalovirus exposure and HLA in healthy donors. Data came from immunoSEQ multiplex PCR; TCRdb stores just in-frame clones and leaves some out. The profile covers about 230,000 clones, with roughly 84% appearing a single time and over 1% taken by the ten largest. The sequencing input was PBMCs. The source of these receptors is a human donor in good health. Both conserved end residues are part of each CDR3. D genes are given only for firm matches. Where a row states a size, it is once, few, many or the class of an expanded clone; other rows omit it.

TRBV19	.	TRBD2	TRBJ2-3	TGTGCCAGTAGTGAGAGGACTAGCGGGCTGACAGATACGCAGTATTTT	CASSERTSGLTDTQYF
TRBV6-5	.	.	TRBJ1-1	TGTGCCAGCAGTTGGAACTTCGTAAGGGGCCAAGCTTTCTTT	CASSWNFVRGQAFF
TRBV10-3	.	.	TRBJ1-1	TGTGCCATCAGTACAAGTCAGGGATGGAACACTGAAGCTTTCTTT	CAISTSQGWNTEAFF
TRBV19	.	TRBD2	TRBJ2-1	TGTGCCAGTAGTAGGCTAGCGGGAGACAATGAGCAGTTCTTC	CASSRLAGDNEQFF
TRBV16	.	TRBD2	TRBJ2-1	TGTGCCAGCAGCCCTAATATAGCGGGGTCCTACAATGAGCAGTTCTTC	CASSPNIAGSYNEQFF
TRBV18	.	.	TRBJ1-1	TGTGCCAGCTCCCTTAGGACAGATGGCACTGAAGCTTTCTTT	CASSLRTDGTEAFF
TRBV18	few	TRBD2	TRBJ2-5	TGTGCCAGCTCACCCCCACTAGCGGAGCAAGAGACCCAGTACTTC	CASSPPLAEQETQYF
TRBV27	once	.	TRBJ1-2	TGTGCCAGCAGTTTAGGGTCGGCGGGGTATGGCTACACCTTC	CASSLGSAGYGYTF
TRBV29-1	.	.	TRBJ2-3	TGCAGCGTCGGGGACATACACAGCACAGATACGCAGTATTTT	CSVGDIHSTDTQYF
TRBV7-2	.	TRBD1	TRBJ2-7	TGTGCCAGCAGCGCCCGGACAGGGGGCGAGCAGTACTTC	CASSARTGGEQYF
TRBV10-3	.	.	TRBJ1-4	TGTGCCATCAGTGAGTCGAGGGGGAAGGGTTCAACTAATGAAAAACTGTTTTTT	CAISESRGKGSTNEKLFF
TRBV4-2	.	.	TRBJ2-3	TGTGCCGGCAGCTCCCTAAGCGGCCTCACAGATACGCAGTATTTT	CAGSSLSGLTDTQYF
TRBV4-2	.	TRBD1	TRBJ2-3	TGTGCCAGCAGCCAAGAAGGACAGGCGAGCACAGATACGCAGTATTTT	CASSQEGQASTDTQYF
TRBV4-2	.	.	TRBJ1-2	TGTGCCAGCAGGGGGCCGGGCCACTATGGCTACACCTTC	CASRGPGHYGYTF
TRBV2	.	.	TRBJ1-5	TGTGCCAGCAGTGGGACATTTCTCCAGCCCCAGCATTTT	CASSGTFLQPQHF
TRBV14	.	TRBD2	TRBJ2-7	TGTGCCAGCAGCCCTTTAGGGGGCGTTAAGACTAGCGGGTCCTACGAGCAGTACTTC	CASSPLGGVKTSGSYEQYF
TRBV4-1	.	TRBD2	TRBJ2-1	TGCGCCAGCAGCCGCATTCTAGCGGGAGGTAACAATGAGCAGTTCTTC	CASSRILAGGNNEQFF
TRBV4-1	few	.	TRBJ1-1	TGCGCCAGCAGCTCTACTGGAGGCATGAACACTGAAGCTTTCTTT	CASSSTGGMNTEAFF
TRBV5-6	once	.	TRBJ2-7	TGTGCCAGCAGTTATCCATGGCCCTCCTCCTACGAGCAGTACTTC	CASSYPWPSSYEQYF
TRBV28	.	TRBD1	TRBJ1-1	TGTGCCGGTAGGGACAGATGGAACACTGAAGCTTTCTTT	CAGRDRWNTEAFF
TRBV29-1	.	.	TRBJ2-5	TGCAGCGTCGAGACATCACCGAGTCGAGAGACCCAGTACTTC	CSVETSPSRETQYF
TRBV18	.	.	TRBJ1-1	TGTGCCAGCTCTCAATCCGCTATAGTGAATGAAGCTTTCTTT	CASSQSAIVNEAFF
TRBV5-4	.	.	TRBJ1-1	TGTGCCAGCAGCTTGGGGGGAGTAGGCGGCACTGAAGCTTTCTTT	CASSLGGVGGTEAFF
TRBV18	few	.	TRBJ1-5	TGTGCCAGCTCACCCCAGGGTAATCAGCCCCAGCATTTT	CASSPQGNQPQHF
TRBV28	.	TRBD1	TRBJ2-5	TGTGCCAGCAGTTTCGGACAGGGGATTAACCAAGAGACCCAGTACTTC	CASSFGQGINQETQYF
TRBV5-1	.	TRBD1	TRBJ2-2	TGCGCCAGCAGCCTGGGGACAGCGACCGGGGAGCTGTTTTTT	CASSLGTATGELFF
TRBV5-1	few	TRBD1	TRBJ2-7	TGCGCCAGCAGCCAAGGGGACAGGGTCTACGAGCAGTACTTC	CASSQGDRVYEQYF
TRBV5-4	.	TRBD2	TRBJ2-7	TGTGCCAGCAGCTCCACGAAGACTAGCGGCTACGAGCAGTACTTC	CASSSTKTSGYEQYF
TRBV9	.	TRBD2	TRBJ2-1	TGTGCCAGCAGCTTACGGCGGGAGGGCTGGCAGTTCTTC	CASSLRREGWQFF
TRBV5-6	few	TRBD2	TRBJ2-2	TGTGCCAGCAGCTTGTATGCTAGCGGGACGAACACCGGGGAGCTGTTTTTT	CASSLYASGTNTGELFF
TRBV5-1	.	TRBD1	TRBJ1-1	TGCGCCAGCAGCATCGGACAGGGGGCGGGCACTGAAGCTTTCTTT	CASSIGQGAGTEAFF
TRBV7-8	once	TRBD2	TRBJ2-1	TGTGCCAGCAGATTAGCGGGGCCGCGGAATGAGCAGTTCTTC	CASRLAGPRNEQFF
TRBV5-8	.	TRBD2	TRBJ2-7	TGTGCCAGCAGCTTGTTACTAGCGGGAGGCCGGAGCTCCTACGAGCAGTACTTC	CASSLLLAGGRSSYEQYF
TRBV9	.	.	TRBJ1-2	TGTGCCAGCAGGCCGGACACGGACTATGGCTACACCTTC	CASRPDTDYGYTF
TRBV23-1	.	.	TRBJ2-7	TGCGCCAGCAGTCATTCTCAGGGCCGCGAGCAGTACTTC	CASSHSQGREQYF
TRBV5-1	.	.	TRBJ2-1	TGCGCCAGCAGCTTGGGACAACGATGGGAGGATGAGCAGTTCTTC	CASSLGQRWEDEQFF
TRBV29-1	.	TRBD2	TRBJ2-7	TGCAGCGTTGGGAGCGGGATTAACGAGCAGTACTTC	CSVGSGINEQYF
TRBV7-9	.	TRBD1	TRBJ2-7	TGTGCCAGCAGCGAAGGACAGGCGTACTATAACTACGAGCAGTACTTC	CASSEGQAYYNYEQYF
TRBV6-5	.	.	TRBJ2-5	TGTGCCAGCAGGGCTCGAAGGGGGGGGGAGACCCAGTACTTC	CASRARRGGETQYF
TRBV7-9	.	.	TRBJ2-7	TGTGCCAGCAGCTCCCTACTAGCCTACGAGCAGTACTTC	CASSSLLAYEQYF
TRBV4-1	.	TRBD2	TRBJ2-1	TGCGCCAGCAGCCACGGGCCGGGACTAGCGGGAGCTAGTGAGCAGTTCTTC	CASSHGPGLAGASEQFF
TRBV6-5	few	.	TRBJ2-3	TGTGCCAGCACCCCATCGTGGACTTCAGATACGCAGTATTTT	CASTPSWTSDTQYF
TRBV29-1	.	.	TRBJ2-1	TGCAGCGTTGAAGCGCTAGCAGACAATGAGCAGTTCTTC	CSVEALADNEQFF
TRBV5-4	few	TRBD1	TRBJ2-7	TGTGCCAGCAGCTCGGGACAGGGTTTCTACGAGCAGTACTTC	CASSSGQGFYEQYF
TRBV5-4	few	.	TRBJ2-7	TGTGCCAGCAGCCTCCTGACTGGCGACTACGAGCAGTACTTC	CASSLLTGDYEQYF
TRBV7-3	.	.	TRBJ2-3	TGTGCCAGCAGCTCTAGCCGTAGCACAGATACGCAGTATTTT	CASSSSRSTDTQYF
TRBV6-5	.	TRBD1	TRBJ1-5	TGTGCCAGCAGTTACTCGGGACAGCTCAATCAGCCCCAGCATTTT	CASSYSGQLNQPQHF
TRBV28	few	.	TRBJ1-1	TGTGCCAGCAGTTTAACGGCGGATAGGGCTTTCTTT	CASSLTADRAFF
TRBV11-2	once	.	TRBJ2-5	TGTGCCAGCACCAAATCGGAGGGGCTGGTGACGACCCAGTACTTC	CASTKSEGLVTTQYF
TRBV6-5	.	TRBD1	TRBJ2-7	TGTGCCAGCAGTTACGGTCGAAGGGGGCTCAACGAGCAGTACTTC	CASSYGRRGLNEQYF
TRBV19	.	.	TRBJ1-1	TGTGCCAGTAGGGAGGGTCTAAGCCACACTGAAGCTTTCTTT	CASREGLSHTEAFF
TRBV5-1	.	.	TRBJ1-1	TGCGCCAGCAGCTCGGGTGGGGAAGCTTTCTTT	CASSSGGEAFF
TRBV4-2	few	.	TRBJ1-2	TGTGCCAGCAGCCGAGGACCGGACGGACTCTATGGCTACACCTTC	CASSRGPDGLYGYTF
TRBV5-1	.	TRBD2	TRBJ2-5	TGCGCCAGCTTCCTCGGGGGGGGGCCAAGGGAGACCCAGTACTTC	CASFLGGGPRETQYF
TRBV6-5	once	.	TRBJ2-5	TGTGCCAGCAGTTACCGGAGGGTTGGGGAGACCCAGTACTTC	CASSYRRVGETQYF